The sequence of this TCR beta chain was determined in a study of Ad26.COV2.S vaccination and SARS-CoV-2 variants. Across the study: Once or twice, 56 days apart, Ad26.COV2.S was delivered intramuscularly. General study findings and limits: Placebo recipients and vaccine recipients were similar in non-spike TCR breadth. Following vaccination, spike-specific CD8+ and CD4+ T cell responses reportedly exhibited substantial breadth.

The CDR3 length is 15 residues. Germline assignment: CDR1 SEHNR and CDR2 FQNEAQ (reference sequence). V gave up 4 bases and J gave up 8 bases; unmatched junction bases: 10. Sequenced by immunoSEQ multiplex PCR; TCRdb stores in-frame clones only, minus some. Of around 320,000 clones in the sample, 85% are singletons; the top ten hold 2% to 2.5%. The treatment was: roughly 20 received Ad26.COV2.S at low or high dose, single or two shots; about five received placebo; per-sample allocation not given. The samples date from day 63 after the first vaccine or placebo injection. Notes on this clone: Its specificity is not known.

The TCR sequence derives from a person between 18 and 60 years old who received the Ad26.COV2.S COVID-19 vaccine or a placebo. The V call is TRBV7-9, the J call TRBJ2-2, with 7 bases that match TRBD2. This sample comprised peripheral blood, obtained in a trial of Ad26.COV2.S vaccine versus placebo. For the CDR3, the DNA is TGTGCCAGCAGCTCCGGGACTATCCCAGGGGGGGAGCTGTTTTTT. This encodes CASSSGTIPGGELFF.